The 13 T cell receptor beta chains presented below share a single source sample, sequenced in a study of early T cells in non-severe SARS-CoV-2 infection. TCRdb itself ran the 5' RACE reads through MiXCR, one entry per CDR3 protein. The profile shows more than 85,000 distinct CDR3 sequences, over 10% of them singletons. The sample was whole blood, taken at baseline. The receptor set was obtained from an adult who was a healthcare worker with PCR-confirmed SARS-CoV-2 infection or an uninfected control (not recorded which).

The chain carries TRBV2 and TRBJ2-3; 7 bases match TRBD2. Germline CDR1 SNHLY, CDR2 FYNNEI. The trim removed 0 bases at V and 0 bases at J, leaving 6 bases unmatched. The CDR3 has 17 residues. The DNA of the CDR3 is TGTGCCAGCAGTGAAGCAACAGCGGGGTCTAGCACAGATACGCAGTATTTT. Translating gives CASSEATAGSSTDTQYF.

The chain carries TRBV3-1 and TRBJ2-7, with D hard to call. V gave up 4 bases and J gave up 5 bases, with 15 bases separating them. This CDR3 spans 14 amino acids. Germline CDR1 is LGHDT and CDR2 is YNNKEL (reference sequence). DNA of the CDR3: TGTGCCAGCAGCCTTTCCGGGCCCAGAGACGAGCAGTACTTC. Translating gives CASSLSGPRDEQYF.

In this sample, this clonotype turned up many times. The chain couples TRBV20-1 to TRBJ1-3; unclear D gene. From germline, CDR1 is DFQATT and CDR2 SNEGSKA (reference sequence). This CDR3 has 12 amino acids. Trimming cost V 7 bases and J 4 bases, with 11 bases left between them. The CDR3: CSGGSGGNTIYF. The CDR3 DNA is TGCAGTGGAGGATCGGGAGGAAACACCATATATTTT.

The chain has TRBV12-3 or TRBV12-4 and TRBJ1-6; D is uncertain. This CDR3 is 13 amino acids long. V lost 2 bases and J 3 bases, leaving 2 bases between the germline ends. CDR3 DNA sequence: TGTGCCAGCAGTTTAAGCTATAATTCACCCCTCCACTTT. Protein: CASSLSYNSPLHF.

This clonotype has more than one count but fewer than ten. V and J are TRBV7-3 and TRBJ2-1; 7 bases align to TRBD2. Germline CDR1 and CDR2: SGHTA and FQGTGA. The V and J ends lost 5 bases and 8 bases, in that order; junction bases with no gene match: 15. The CDR3 has 16 amino acids. DNA for the CDR3: TGTGCCAGCAGCCCGAACGGACTAGTTCCGTCGTATGAGCAGTTCTTC. Its translation is CASSPNGLVPSYEQFF.

The sample holds many counts of this clonotype. The gene calls are TRBV19 and TRBJ2-2; no reliable D call. This CDR3 region has 12 residues. Per the germline V gene, CDR1 is LNHDA and CDR2 is SQIVND (reference sequence). The V end was cut by 1 base, the J end by 8 bases, with 5 bases between. This CDR3 is CASSIVGGELFF. CDR3 DNA sequence: TGTGCCAGTAGTATAGTTGGAGGGGAGCTGTTTTTT.

The chain is built from TRBV6-5 and TRBJ2-1; D remains ambiguous. Trimming took off 0 bases at V and 7 bases at J, with 7 bases between the two ends. Germline CDR1 and CDR2: MNHEY and SVGAGI. This CDR3 is built from 13 residues. For the CDR3, the DNA is TGTGCCAGCAGTTACTCGAGGCAGAATGAGCAGTTCTTC. This translates into CASSYSRQNEQFF.

The chain links TRBV20-1 to TRBJ2-7; either TRBD1 or TRBD2 may fit D (5 bases each). The CDR3 totals 11 residues. The V gene lost 5 bases and the J gene lost 13 bases, with 18 bases spanning the gap. The germline V gene has CDR1 DFQATT and CDR2 SNEGSKA (reference sequence). The chain's CDR3 is CSAWDRQRPYF. CDR3 DNA sequence: TGCAGTGCTTGGGACCGACAGCGCCCTTACTTC.

The rearrangement uses TRBV12-3 or TRBV12-4 and TRBJ1-1; no clear D. Trimming took off 7 bases at V and 6 bases at J, with 24 bases between the two ends. CDR3 length: 16 amino acids. CDR3 sequence: CASTTPRQSNRAEAFF. As DNA, the CDR3 is TGTGCCAGCACCACTCCGCGACAATCTAATCGTGCTGAAGCTTTCTTT.

DNA for the CDR3: TGTGCCAGAGGCGGGACAGGGGGCAATGAGCAGTTCTTC. It specifies CARGGTGGNEQFF. This chain uses TRBV2 with TRBJ2-1; TRBD1 matches 11 bases. With V trimmed by 9 bases and J by 6 bases, 4 bases remained unmatched. The CDR3 spans 13 residues. Germline V gives CDR1 SNHLY, CDR2 FYNNEI.

V gene TRBV12-3 or TRBV12-4 combines with J gene TRBJ2-3; 9 positions match TRBD2. After removal of 6 bases from V and 2 bases from J, the junction contained 3 bases not matched to a gene. The CDR3 spans 14 residues. CDR3 coding DNA: TGTGCCAGCAGCAGACTAGCGGTCACAGATACGCAGTATTTT. Translating gives CASSRLAVTDTQYF.

This clonotype was seen a few times. The chain recombines TRBV6-5 with TRBJ1-1; possibly TRBD1 for D (5 bases). Per the germline V gene, CDR1 is MNHEY and CDR2 is SVGAGI. V was cut by 0 bases and J by 4 bases, with 9 bases left in between. The CDR3 has 14 amino acids. This chain's CDR3 is CASSYSKGITEAFF. CDR3 sequence (DNA): TGTGCCAGCAGTTACTCGAAGGGGATCACTGAAGCTTTCTTT.

The chain uses TRBV20-1 and TRBJ1-1; 7 positions agree with TRBD1. CDR1 is DFQATT, CDR2 SNEGSKA, per germline (reference sequence). There are 16 residues in the CDR3. J was trimmed by 1 base and V by 5 bases; bases with no gene match: 13. CDR3 bases: TGCAGTGCTGGGAGACCAGGGGGGAGTCAGAACACTGAAGCTTTCTTT. Amino acid sequence: CSAGRPGGSQNTEAFF.